This T cell receptor beta chain came from a study of blood T cells in healthy people across ages. General study findings and limits: Naive CD4+ cells and diversity were both higher in long-lived donors than in aged donors.

PCR was performed a second time for 7 to 11 cycles using a sample-barcoded 5' primer and a J-beta primer mix. TCRdb fed the 5' RACE reads into MiXCR, producing one record per CDR3 protein. The sample includes under 950,000 distinct CDR3 sequences, about 20% of them seen just once. Isolated per sample were at least 6.5 million PBMCs. This clonotype was recorded a few times. The antigen is unknown. The TCR comes from a man in his 70s in good health. Specimen: blood.

The chain's CDR3 is CASRLGSSNQPQHF. Written as DNA, the CDR3 is TGTGCCAGCAGACTGGGCTCTAGCAATCAGCCCCAGCATTTT. This chain uses TRBV12-3 or TRBV12-4 with TRBJ1-5; D not resolved. V was cut by 6 bases and J by 0 bases, with 9 bases left in between. The CDR3 runs 14 residues.